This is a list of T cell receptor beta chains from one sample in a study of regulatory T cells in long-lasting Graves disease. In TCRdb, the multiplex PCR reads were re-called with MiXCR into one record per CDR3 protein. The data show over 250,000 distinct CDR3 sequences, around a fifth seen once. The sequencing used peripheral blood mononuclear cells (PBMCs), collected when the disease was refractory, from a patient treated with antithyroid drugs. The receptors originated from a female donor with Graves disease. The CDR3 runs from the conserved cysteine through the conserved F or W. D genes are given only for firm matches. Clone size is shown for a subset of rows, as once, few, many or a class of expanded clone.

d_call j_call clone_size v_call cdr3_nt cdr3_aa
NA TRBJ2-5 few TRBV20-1 TGCAGTGCTAGAGGGGTAGAGACCCAGTACTTC CSARGVETQYF
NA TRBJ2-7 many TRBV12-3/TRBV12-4 TGTGCCAGCAGCACCATCGAGTCTGTCGAGCAGTACTTC CASSTIESVEQYF
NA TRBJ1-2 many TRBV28 TGTGCCAGCAGGCAACTGAGGGGGGGGGGCAAGGAAGACTATGGCTACACCTTC CASRQLRGGGKEDYGYTF
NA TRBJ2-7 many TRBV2 TGTGCCAGCACTAGCTCCTACGAGCAGTACTTC CASTSSYEQYF
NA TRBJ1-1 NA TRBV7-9 TGTGCCAGCAGCTTACCCAGGACGAACACTGAAGCTTTCTTT CASSLPRTNTEAFF
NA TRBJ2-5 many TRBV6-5 TGTGCCAGCAGTTACTCGGCTAGTTCCGATGAGACCCAGTACTTC CASSYSASSDETQYF
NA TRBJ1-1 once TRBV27 TGTGCCAGTCGTTGGGGGGGGAGCACTGAAGCTTTCTTT CASRWGGSTEAFF
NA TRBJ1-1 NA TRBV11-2 TGTGCCAGCAGCCGCGACACATTGAACACTGAAGCTTTCTTT CASSRDTLNTEAFF
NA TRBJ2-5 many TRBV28 TGTGCCAGCAGCTATCGAGGGGGAGAGACCCAGTACTTC CASSYRGGETQYF
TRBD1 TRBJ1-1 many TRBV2 TGTGCCAGCAGTGTCCCTCAGGGGGATACTGAAGCTTTCTTT CASSVPQGDTEAFF
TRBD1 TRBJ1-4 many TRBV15 TGTGCCACCAGCGGGACAGGGGTCTCCGAAAAACTGTTTTTT CATSGTGVSEKLFF
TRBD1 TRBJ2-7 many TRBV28 TGTGCCAGCAGTGGGGACAGAATTTTTGACGAGCAGTACTTC CASSGDRIFDEQYF
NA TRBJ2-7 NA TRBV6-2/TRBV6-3 TGTGCCAGCGCCCGGGACTCGAACTACGAGCAGTACTTC CASARDSNYEQYF
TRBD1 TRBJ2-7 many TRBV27 TGTGCCAGCAGATCTTCCGCGGGGTACACAGGGGGGTACGAGCAGTACTTC CASRSSAGYTGGYEQYF
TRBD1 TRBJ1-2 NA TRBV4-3 TGCGCCAGCAGCCATGGGACAGGGGGCGGAGTAGGGTATGGCTACACCTTC CASSHGTGGGVGYGYTF
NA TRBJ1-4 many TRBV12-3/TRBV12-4 TGTGCCAGCAGTACCAGGGAGGGGGCTAATGAAAAACTGTTTTTT CASSTREGANEKLFF
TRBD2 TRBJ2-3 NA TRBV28 TGTGCCAGCAGTCTAGCGGGAGGAACTCAGGGTACGCAGTATTTT CASSLAGGTQGTQYF
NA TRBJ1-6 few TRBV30 TGTGCCTGGAGAGACAGCTATAATTCACCCCTCCACTTT CAWRDSYNSPLHF
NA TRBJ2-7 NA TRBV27 TGTGCCAGCAGAACTAAACAGGGCGAGCAGTACTTC CASRTKQGEQYF
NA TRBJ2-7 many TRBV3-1 TGTGCCAGCAGTAGACAGGGCGGGGGCTACGAGCAGTACTTC CASSRQGGGYEQYF
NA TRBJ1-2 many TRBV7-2 TGTGCCAGCAGTCCCGACCGGGTGGATGGCTACACCTTC CASSPDRVDGYTF
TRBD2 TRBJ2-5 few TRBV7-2 TGTGCCAGCAGTCGGACTAGCGGGACCGAAGAGACCCGGTACTTC CASSRTSGTEETRYF
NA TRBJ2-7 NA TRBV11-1 TGTGCCAGCAGTAGGGGCAAGGGTCCCTACGAGCAGTACTTC CASSRGKGPYEQYF
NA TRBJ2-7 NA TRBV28 TGTGCCGGCAGTTCCCTAGGGGGGAGTGCGTGCGAGCAGTACTTC CAGSSLGGSACEQYF
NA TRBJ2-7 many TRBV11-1 TGTGCCAGCAGCGCGAGTGAGGGCGAGCAGTACTTC CASSASEGEQYF